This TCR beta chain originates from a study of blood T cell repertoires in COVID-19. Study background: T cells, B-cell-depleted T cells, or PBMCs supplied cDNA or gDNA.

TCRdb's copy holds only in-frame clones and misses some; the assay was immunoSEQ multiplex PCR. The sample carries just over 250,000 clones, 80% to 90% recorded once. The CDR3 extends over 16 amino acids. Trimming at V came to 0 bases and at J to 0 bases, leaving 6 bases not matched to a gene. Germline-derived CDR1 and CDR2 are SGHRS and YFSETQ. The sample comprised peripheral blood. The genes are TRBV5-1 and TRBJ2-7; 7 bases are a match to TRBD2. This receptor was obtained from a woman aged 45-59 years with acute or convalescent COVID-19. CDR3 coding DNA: TGCGCCAGCAGCTTGGCCGAGGCTAGCGGCTCCTACGAGCAGTACTTC. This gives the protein CASSLAEASGSYEQYF. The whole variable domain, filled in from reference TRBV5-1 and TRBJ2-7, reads KAGVTQTPRYLIKTRGQQVTLSCSPISGHRSVSWYQQTPGQGLQFLFEYFSETQRNKGNFPGRFSGRQFSNSRSEMNVSTLELGDSALYLCASSLAEASGSYEQYFGPGTRLTVT.